This TCR beta chain was sequenced for a study of cytomegalovirus exposure and HLA in healthy donors. PCR involved 60 Vbeta and 13 Jbeta primers. TCRdb's table, derived via immunoSEQ multiplex PCR, lists solely in-frame clones and lacks some. The sample has about 160,000 clones, almost 80% seen once. Trimming stripped 2 bases from V and 6 bases from J, with 11 bases between. The CDR3 consists of 13 residues. CDR1 SGHRS and CDR2 YFSETQ come from the germline V gene. The sample taken for sequencing was PBMCs. The receptor was isolated from a male donor in good health and CMV-seronegative. The rearrangement joins TRBV5-1 to TRBJ1-2, with D perhaps TRBD1 (6 bases). CDR3 coding DNA: TGCGCCAGCAGCTTCGGACAGTCCGATGGCTACACCTTC. Its protein product is CASSFGQSDGYTF.